This T cell receptor (beta chain) was captured by sequencing in a study of tumor-infiltrating lymphocytes in glioblastoma multiforme. TCRB libraries came from RNA via three nested multiplex PCR rounds. TCRdb fed the multiplex PCR reads into MiXCR, producing one record per CDR3 protein. The sample includes more than 13,000 distinct CDR3 sequences, roughly 74% of them seen just once. This CDR3 spans 15 amino acids. CDR1 is SGHAT and CDR2 is FQNNGV in the germline V gene. About this clonotype: One end of the junction varies from germline; a read error may be responsible.

The receptor's source is a male donor with glioblastoma. The chain uses TRBV11-2 and TRBJ2-2; TRBD1 or TRBD2 may be the D gene (6 bases each). The specimen sequenced was brain tumor tissue. For the CDR3, the DNA is TGTGCCAGCAGCTTAGTAGGGGGGCACACCGGGGGGCTGTTTTTT. Its translation: CASSLVGGHTGGLFF.